This T cell receptor (beta chain) came from a study of blood T cell repertoires in COVID-19. Study context: Sites across the United States, Italy and Spain contributed samples from acute and convalescent COVID-19. The cDNA or gDNA used as material had been derived from T cells, B-cell-depleted T cells, or PBMCs.

Per the study methods: Estimation of nucleated cell counts was performed using reference gene primer amplification. Method: immunoSEQ multiplex PCR; TCRdb's copy keeps in-frame clones and lacks some. That table supplies the V and J calls and clone size; D and trimming were determined from the DNA. This sample carries about 250,000 clones, roughly 89% of them seen once, and the ten largest clones take 2.1%. Enrollment of patients from Seattle took place during active infection, with longitudinal follow-up. The CDR3 runs 15 residues. Trimming took 11 bases from V and 5 from J; bases not matched to a gene: 18. Looked up from germline, CDR1 is MNHEY and CDR2 is SVGAGI.

The clonotype was recovered from a woman aged 55-69 years with COVID-19, enrolled during active disease. The sequenced material came from peripheral blood. The V call is TRBV6-5, the J call TRBJ2-7; 7 nucleotides align to TRBD1. The DNA for the CDR3 is TGTGCCTGCTGCCAAGGGGGCGACGGGTCCCACGAGCAGTACTTC. It specifies CACCQGGDGSHEQYF.